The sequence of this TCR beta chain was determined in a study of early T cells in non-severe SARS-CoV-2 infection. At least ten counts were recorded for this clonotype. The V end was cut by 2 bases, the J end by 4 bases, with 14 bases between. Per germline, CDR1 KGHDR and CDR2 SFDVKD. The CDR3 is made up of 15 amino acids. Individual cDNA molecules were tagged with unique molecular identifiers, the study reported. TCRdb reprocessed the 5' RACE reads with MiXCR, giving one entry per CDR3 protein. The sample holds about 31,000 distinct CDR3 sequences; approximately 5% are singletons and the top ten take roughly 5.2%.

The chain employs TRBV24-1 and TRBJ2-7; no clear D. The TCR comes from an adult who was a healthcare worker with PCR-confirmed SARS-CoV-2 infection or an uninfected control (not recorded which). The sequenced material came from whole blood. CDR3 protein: CATSDWTLAGYEQYF. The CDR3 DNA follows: TGTGCCACCAGTGATTGGACCCTCGCCGGATACGAGCAGTACTTC.